The 27 T cell receptor beta chains below were found in one sample sequenced in a study of blood T cell repertoires in COVID-19. TCRdb's copy holds only in-frame clones and misses some; the assay was immunoSEQ multiplex PCR. This table has 180,000 or so clones, under 85% appearing once. Sequences were obtained from peripheral blood. These receptors came from a woman aged 80 or over with acute or convalescent COVID-19.

V gene TRBV11-2 combines with J gene TRBJ2-1, with D perhaps matching TRBD1 (6 bases). The CDR3 length is 12 residues. The germline V gene encodes CDR1 SGHAT and CDR2 FQNNGV. Trimming took off 8 bases at V and 6 bases at J, with 11 bases between the two ends. CDR3 bases: TGTGCCAGCCGAGGGGGTGGCAATGAGCAGTTCTTC. It specifies CASRGGGNEQFF.

V and J are TRBV30 and TRBJ2-7, with 10 positions matching TRBD1. Germline CDR1 is GTSNPN and CDR2 is SVGIG (reference sequence). The V segment lost 3 bases and the J segment 4 bases; nucleotides outside the gene matches: 3. The CDR3 consists of 13 residues. The CDR3: CAWSQGQGYEQYF. In DNA, the CDR3 is TGTGCCTGGAGCCAGGGACAGGGGTACGAGCAGTACTTC.

V is TRBV24-1 and J is TRBJ1-1; 9 positions match TRBD1. CDR1 KGHDR and CDR2 SFDVKD come from the germline V gene. The CDR3 extends over 16 amino acids. V trimming: 4 bases; J trimming: 5 bases; junction bases outside the gene matches: 10. The CDR3 region is CATSERPGQGCTEAFF. CDR3 nucleotide sequence: TGTGCCACCAGTGAGCGACCGGGACAGGGATGTACTGAAGCTTTCTTT.

The genes are TRBV15 and TRBJ2-1; unclear D gene. Between the trimmed V and J ends, which lost 1 base and 5 bases, there was a span of 6 bases. The CDR3 is 13 residues long. Per germline, CDR1 LNHNV and CDR2 YYDKDF (reference sequence). The CDR3 sequence: CATSRAPDNEQFF. CDR3 coding DNA: TGTGCCACCAGCAGAGCACCAGACAATGAGCAGTTCTTC. The full variable domain, its missing parts supplied by reference TRBV15 and TRBJ2-1, is DAMVIQNPRYQVTQFGKPVTLSCSQTLNHNVMYWYQQKSSQAPKLLFHYYDKDFNNEADTPDNFQSRRPNTSFCFLDIRSPGLGDTAMYLCATSRAPDNEQFFGPGTRLTVL.

The V and J genes are TRBV29-1 and TRBJ1-4; D gene unclear. V dropped 4 bases and J dropped 0 bases, with 6 bases sitting between them. Germline V gives CDR1 SQVTM, CDR2 ANQGSEA. This CDR3 is 13 amino acids long. DNA for the CDR3: TGCAGCGTTGTCGTTACAACTAATGAAAAACTGTTTTTT. Protein sequence: CSVVVTTNEKLFF.

This sequence joins TRBV18 and TRBJ2-7, with 8 bases aligning to TRBD1. From germline, CDR1 is KGHSH and CDR2 LQKENI. The junction had 9 bases not matched to a gene; V was cut back by 3 bases and J by 5 bases. CDR3 length: 15 residues. The CDR3 reads CASSPNPGQEHEQYF. CDR3 nucleotide sequence: TGTGCCAGCTCACCGAACCCGGGACAGGAGCACGAGCAGTACTTC. The full variable domain, in which reference TRBV18 and TRBJ2-7 provide the parts outside the CDR3, is NAGVMQNPRHLVRRRGQEARLRCSPMKGHSHVYWYRQLPEEGLKFMVYLQKENIIDESGMPKERFSAEFPKEGPSILRIQQVVRGDSAAYFCASSPNPGQEHEQYFGPGTRLTVT.

The chain has TRBV11-2 and TRBJ2-2; 8 nucleotides agree with TRBD1. The CDR3 is 14 amino acids. The germline gives CDR1 SGHAT, CDR2 FQNNGV. V gave up 1 base and J gave up 7 bases; unmatched junction bases: 2. The CDR3 region has the DNA TGTGCCAGCAGCTTAGTCGACAGGGGCGGGGAGCTGTTTTTT. Its protein is CASSLVDRGGELFF.

The V call is TRBV5-6, the J call TRBJ2-7; D is possibly TRBD2 (5 bases). The CDR3 spans 17 residues. Germline CDR1 reads SGHDT; CDR2 reads YYEEEE. Deletions cut 5 bases from V and 4 bases from J, with 25 bases between. The DNA for the CDR3 is TGTGCCAGCAGTCCCCCAAGGGCGACGGGGAGAAGGTACGAGCAGTACTTC. It yields the protein CASSPPRATGRRYEQYF. Full variable domain (outside the CDR3, taken from reference TRBV5-6 and TRBJ2-7): DAGVTQSPTHLIKTRGQQVTLRCSPKSGHDTVSWYQQALGQGPQFIFQYYEEEERQRGNFPDRFSGHQFPNYSSELNVNALLLGDSALYLCASSPPRATGRRYEQYFGPGTRLTVT.

Of note for this clone: Mismatch with germline at one junction end may stem from a read error. V and J are TRBV5-4 and TRBJ1-2; TRBD1 might be the D (6 bases). The CDR3 extends over 14 amino acids. Germline assignment: CDR1 SGHNT and CDR2 YYREEE (reference sequence). CDR3 in amino acids: CASTLLSGGAGYTF. CDR3 in DNA: TGTGCCAGCACCTTGCTTTCTGGGGGGGCAGGCTACACCTTC.

V gene TRBV21-1 combines with J gene TRBJ1-6. TRBV21-1 is a known pseudogene. CDR3 size: 19 residues. In DNA, the CDR3 is TGTGCCAGCAGCAAAGAGAGAGGTAGGCACCCATATCATAATTCACCCCTCCACTTT. This gives the protein CASSKERGRHPYHNSPLHF.

This chain links TRBV25-1 with TRBJ1-1; D gene unclear. Per germline, CDR1 MGHDK and CDR2 SYGVNS. This CDR3 comprises 13 residues. Trimming removed 8 bases from V and 3 bases from J, with 13 bases in between. The CDR3 reads CASQNPMDTEAFF. CDR3 DNA: TGTGCCAGCCAGAATCCCATGGACACTGAAGCTTTCTTT.

This clone has just one count. The CDR3 spells CASSQAGTSVYEQYF. The CDR3 nucleotides are TGCGCCAGCAGCCAAGCCGGGACTAGCGTTTACGAGCAGTACTTC. V gene TRBV4-1 combines with J gene TRBJ2-7; 10 nucleotides match TRBD2. Germline CDR1 is MGHRA and CDR2 is YSYEKL. The CDR3 length is 15 residues. V lost 1 base to trimming and J lost 4 bases; unmatched junction nucleotides: 4.

The chain carries TRBV9 and TRBJ1-6; a possible D gene is TRBD1 (5 bases). Trimming took off 3 bases at V and 7 bases at J, with 8 bases between the two ends. The CDR3 is 13 residues long. The germline CDR1 and CDR2 sequences are SGDLS and YYNGEE. CDR3 protein: CASSARQNSPLHF. The CDR3 nucleotides are TGTGCCAGCAGCGCTCGACAGAATTCACCCCTCCACTTT. Using reference TRBV9 and TRBJ1-6 for the parts outside the CDR3, the full variable domain is DSGVTQTPKHLITATGQRVTLRCSPRSGDLSVYWYQQSLDQGLQFLIQYYNGEERAKGNILERFSAQQFPDLHSELNLSSLELGDSALYFCASSARQNSPLHFGNGTRLTVT.

The chain combines TRBV5-1 with TRBJ2-5; TRBD1 matches at 7 bases. V dropped 4 bases and J dropped 2; count of bases not matched to a gene: 8. Germline values: CDR1 SGHRS, CDR2 YFSETQ. The CDR3 covers 15 residues. CDR3 sequence (DNA): TGCGCCAGCAGCCCCGGGACAGAGTCTCAAGAGACCCAGTACTTC. As protein: CASSPGTESQETQYF. Drawing the rest from reference TRBV5-1 and TRBJ2-5, the complete variable domain is KAGVTQTPRYLIKTRGQQVTLSCSPISGHRSVSWYQQTPGQGLQFLFEYFSETQRNKGNFPGRFSGRQFSNSRSEMNVSTLELGDSALYLCASSPGTESQETQYFGPGTRLLVL.

This clone was found once. This chain joins TRBV19 and TRBJ2-7, with unresolved D. The germline V and J ends were trimmed by 4 bases and 1 base, with 5 bases remaining between them. CDR3 size: 12 residues. Germline values: CDR1 LNHDA, CDR2 SQIVND (reference sequence). In DNA, the CDR3 is TGTGCCAGTAGTAGCGGATCCTACGAGCAGTACTTC. Protein product: CASSSGSYEQYF. Complete variable domain (other parts from reference TRBV19 and TRBJ2-7): DGGITQSPKYLFRKEGQNVTLSCEQNLNHDAMYWYRQDPGQGLRLIYYSQIVNDFQKGDIAEGYSVSREKKESFPLTVTSAQKNPTAFYLCASSSGSYEQYFGPGTRLTVT.

This clone was detected a few times. The genes are TRBV28 and TRBJ1-2; possible D gene TRBD1, 6 bases. V gave up 6 bases and J gave up 9 bases, with 20 bases separating them. The CDR3 sequence is 14 residues long. The germline CDR1 and CDR2 sequences are MDHEN and SYDVKM. The CDR3: CASRGGRVQISYTF. Written as DNA, the CDR3 is TGTGCCAGCAGAGGGGGAAGAGTGCAGATTAGCTACACCTTC.

This sequence joins TRBV5-1 and TRBJ2-2, with TRBD1 as a possible D gene (6 bases). CDR3 size: 15 residues. Germline V CDR1 and CDR2: SGHRS, YFSETQ. The ends were cut back, 5 bases at V and 3 bases at J, with 14 bases in the middle. CDR3 in DNA: TGCGCCAGCAGGACACAGGGTGTCGACACCGGGGAGCTGTTTTTT. Its protein is CASRTQGVDTGELFF.

The chain is built from TRBV27 and TRBJ2-2; 7 bases fit TRBD1. There are 16 residues in the CDR3. V shed 5 bases and J 4 bases; nucleotides not matched to a gene: 10. Germline lookup yields CDR1 MNHEY and CDR2 SMNVEV (reference sequence). The DNA of the CDR3 is TGTGCCAGCAGTCCCGACCGGCAGGGGGTCACCGGGGAGCTGTTTTTT. It translates to CASSPDRQGVTGELFF.

The genes are TRBV5-1 and TRBJ2-1, with TRBD2 matching 8 bases. This CDR3 has 17 amino acids. Germline V CDR1 and CDR2: SGHRS, YFSETQ. J lost 5 bases, V lost 0 bases, and 10 bases had no gene match. The CDR3 DNA reads as TGCGCCAGCAGCTTGGCCCACGGAGCGGGGGCCAACAATGAGCAGTTCTTC. Translating it yields CASSLAHGAGANNEQFF.

The chain carries TRBV10-3 and TRBJ2-6, with D tentatively TRBD1 (5 bases). There are 18 residues in the CDR3. V gave up 1 base and J gave up 0 bases, with 13 bases separating them. Germline assignment: CDR1 ENHRY and CDR2 SYGVKD. This CDR3 is CAISEWEGASSGANVLTF. CDR3 in DNA: TGTGCCATCAGTGAGTGGGAAGGGGCCAGCTCTGGGGCCAACGTCCTGACTTTC.

This clone appeared a single time. V and J are TRBV5-1 and TRBJ1-2; D is perhaps TRBD1 (5 bases). The germline CDR1 and CDR2 sequences are SGHRS and YFSETQ. Trimming cost V 4 bases and J 1 base, with 11 bases left between them. The CDR3 contains 14 residues. The chain's CDR3 is CASSPGVVNYGYTF. The CDR3 DNA is TGCGCCAGCAGCCCGGGGGTAGTTAACTATGGCTACACCTTC.

This chain connects TRBV27 to TRBJ2-7, with TRBD2 matching over 10 bases. The CDR3 length is 17 residues. Germline-derived CDR1 and CDR2 are MNHEY and SMNVEV (reference sequence). The V segment lost 2 bases and the J segment 5 bases; nucleotides outside the gene matches: 12. CDR3 DNA: TGTGCCAGCAGTTTACAGCGGAGCGGGAGGGCCGGGAACGAGCAGTACTTC. This translates into CASSLQRSGRAGNEQYF.

V and J are TRBV19 and TRBJ1-6, with D unclear. Looked up from germline, CDR1 is LNHDA and CDR2 is SQIVND (reference sequence). V lost 5 bases, J lost 0 bases, and 14 bases lay in between. This CDR3 contains 17 residues. For the CDR3, the DNA is TGTGCCAGTAGTCGGACTTTCCCAAGCTCCTATAATTCACCCCTCCACTTT. It encodes CASSRTFPSSYNSPLHF.

V gene TRBV5-1 combines with J gene TRBJ2-1; possible D gene TRBD2, 7 bases. The CDR3 consists of 15 residues. Trimming stripped 6 bases from V and 9 bases from J, with 22 bases between. Germline V lookup: CDR1 SGHRS, CDR2 YFSETQ. CDR3 DNA sequence: TGCGCCAGCACCCAGGGGCGGGGGACCCTCGGTGAGCAGTTCTTC. Translated, it gives CASTQGRGTLGEQFF.

The rearrangement links TRBV19 to TRBJ2-7; no reliable D call. CDR3 length: 13 residues. V dropped 6 bases and J dropped 4 bases, with 13 bases sitting between them. Germline assignment: CDR1 LNHDA and CDR2 SQIVND (reference sequence). The CDR3 sequence is CASSLLSSYEQYF. In DNA form, the CDR3 reads TGTGCCAGTAGCCTTCTCTCGAGTTACGAGCAGTACTTC.

V is TRBV6-6 and J is TRBJ1-5; 9 nucleotides line up with TRBD1. The CDR3 covers 14 residues. Trimming at V came to 4 bases and at J to 6 bases, leaving 4 bases not matched to a gene. CDR1 MNHNY and CDR2 SVGAGI come from the germline V gene (reference sequence). The CDR3 DNA reads TGTGCCAGCAGTTCGGGACAGGGCGTTCAGCCCCAGCATTTT. This gives the protein CASSSGQGVQPQHF.

This clone came up once. In nucleotides, the CDR3 is TGTGCCAGCAGCGCGGGACGACCGTCGGGGGCCAACGTCCTGACTTTC. It specifies CASSAGRPSGANVLTF. The chain uses TRBV7-9 and TRBJ2-6; the D gene is possibly TRBD2 (6 bases). The ends were cut back, 5 bases at V and 4 bases at J, with 15 bases in the middle. The germline CDR1 and CDR2 sequences are SEHNR and FQNEAQ (reference sequence). This CDR3 is built from 16 residues.